The sequence of this T cell receptor (beta chain) was determined in a study of CD8 T cells in Susac syndrome. The study's findings and limits: The CD4+ T cell repertoires from Susac syndrome exhibited no clonal expansion.

CD8+ and CD4+ T cells taken from blood had their TCR beta sequenced. TEMRA cells were FACS-enriched and CD8+ and CD4+ T cells negatively isolated. The count of this clonotype is one. Its antigen is unknown. Roughly 0.45 to 1 ug RNA was reverse transcribed with random hexamers. The authors amplified TCR beta CDR3 across 54 Vbeta and 13 Jbeta using immunoSEQ multiplex PCR. TCRdb used MiXCR to reprocess the immunoSEQ multiplex PCR reads, holding one entry per CDR3 protein. The sample carries roughly 200,000 distinct CDR3 sequences, 85% to 95% recorded once. Germline lookup yields CDR1 DFQATT and CDR2 SNEGSKA (reference sequence). There are 15 residues in the CDR3. Trimming took 0 bases from V and 2 from J, leaving 13 bases between them.

Sequencing was done on a sample of CD4+ T cells from PBMCs. The chain recombines TRBV20-1 with TRBJ2-5; maybe TRBD2 (6 bases). The sequence was collected from a human donor with Susac syndrome. For the CDR3, the DNA is TGCAGTGCTAGAGACCATGAGCGGGTACAAGAGACCCAGTACTTC. It encodes CSARDHERVQETQYF.